The clone carrying this TCR beta chain was counted ten times or more. Coverage ceases 3 residues before the CDR3 finishes, and the germline J gene fills in the end. The source of the sample is a study of T cell clonality in common variable immunodeficiency. Profiling relied on immunoSEQ multiplex PCR, and the TCRdb table lists in-frame clones only, not all of them. Recorded here are over 45,000 clones, none singletons. Germline values: CDR1 SGHRS, CDR2 YFSETQ. This CDR3 region has 16 residues. The V end lost 4 bases, the J end lost 6 bases, and 21 bases lay between the germline ends. The sequence was obtained from a person aged 18 to 70 in good health. The chain has TRBV5-1 and TRBJ2-3; a possible D gene is TRBD2 (6 bases). Sequenced: peripheral blood mononuclear cells. CDR3 amino acids: CASSPLTSTGWDTQYF. The sequenced CDR3 bases are TGCGCCAGCAGCCCCCTGACTAGTACCGGGTGGGATACG.